Below are 16 T cell receptor beta chains sequenced from a single sample in a study of cytomegalovirus exposure and HLA in healthy donors. The PCR had 60 Vbeta and 13 Jbeta primers. TCRdb's copy holds only in-frame clones and misses some; the assay was immunoSEQ multiplex PCR. The data contain more than 150,000 clones, approximately 84% of them singletons. The sequenced sample consisted of PBMCs. These receptors were collected from a woman aged 25-40 years in good health and CMV-seropositive.

DNA of the CDR3: TGTGCCAGTAGTTTTCTTGGTCTAGCGCCATACAATGAGCAGTTCTTC. Encoded protein: CASSFLGLAPYNEQFF. The chain combines TRBV19 with TRBJ2-1; D possibly corresponds to TRBD2 (6 bases). The germline V gene has CDR1 LNHDA and CDR2 SQIVND (reference sequence). The CDR3 extends over 16 amino acids. Between the trimmed V and J ends, which lost 5 bases and 4 bases, there was a span of 18 bases.

The V and J genes are TRBV5-6 and TRBJ1-5, with D possibly being TRBD1 (6 bases). The CDR3 runs 13 residues. V was shortened by 4 bases and J by 5 bases, with 10 bases between the two germline ends. Germline CDR1 reads SGHDT; CDR2 reads YYEEEE. The CDR3 region has the DNA TGTGCCAGCAGCCTGACAGGATATCAGCCCCAGCATTTT. Translation: CASSLTGYQPQHF.

J is TRBJ2-4 and V is TRBV2; D ambiguous. This CDR3 contains 13 residues. Trimming stripped 5 bases from V and 7 bases from J, with 12 bases between. The germline gives CDR1 SNHLY, CDR2 FYNNEI. CDR3 region: CASSPGLWNIQYF. CDR3 coding DNA: TGTGCCAGCAGTCCCGGTCTTTGGAACATTCAGTACTTC.

The genes are TRBV7-9 and TRBJ1-1; perhaps TRBD1 as D (5 bases). Trimming took off 1 base at V and 4 bases at J, with 10 bases between the two ends. Germline CDR1 and CDR2: SEHNR and FQNEAQ (reference sequence). The CDR3 spans 14 residues. The CDR3 sequence is CASSLEGVGTEAFF. CDR3 DNA: TGTGCCAGCAGCTTAGAAGGGGTGGGCACTGAAGCTTTCTTT.

The genes are TRBV7-3 and TRBJ1-6; 7 bases line up with TRBD1. This CDR3 comprises 15 residues. The V gene end was trimmed by 0 bases and the J gene end by 5 bases; junction bases not matched to a gene: 1. In germline, CDR1 is SGHTA, CDR2 FQGTGA. CDR3 in amino acids: CASSLTTGDNSPLHF. The CDR3 DNA sequence: TGTGCCAGCAGCTTAACTACAGGGGATAATTCACCCCTCCACTTT.

The chain is built from TRBV27 and TRBJ2-7, with 7 bases fitting TRBD1. J was trimmed by 1 base and V by 6 bases; bases with no gene match: 3. The CDR3 covers 13 residues. The germline V gene encodes CDR1 MNHEY and CDR2 SMNVEV (reference sequence). The CDR3 here is CASRRQGSYEQYF. In nucleotides, the CDR3 is TGTGCCAGCAGACGACAGGGTTCCTACGAGCAGTACTTC.

A single count supports this clone. The CDR3 loop reads CASSSYFRGGDEQFF. The CDR3 nucleotides read TGTGCCAGCAGCTCCTATTTCCGGGGGGGGGATGAGCAGTTCTTC. The genes are TRBV5-6 and TRBJ2-1, with 8 bases lining up with TRBD2. Germline V lookup: CDR1 SGHDT, CDR2 YYEEEE. This CDR3 contains 15 residues. Trimming cost V 3 bases and J 8 bases; bases outside gene matches: 10.

The chain is built from TRBV29-1 and TRBJ1-1; D not resolved. V gave up 4 bases and J gave up 0 bases, with 15 bases separating them. The CDR3 loop spans 15 amino acids. Germline V gene sequence: CDR1 SQVTM, CDR2 ANQGSEA. CDR3 bases: TGCAGCGTTGGACGAGGCTCAATAGTGAACACTGAAGCTTTCTTT. Translating gives CSVGRGSIVNTEAFF.

This clone turned up a few times. This CDR3 is also generated by other DNA sequences in the sample. V is TRBV5-1 and J is TRBJ2-3; D is unclear. The length of the CDR3 is 12 residues. Germline V CDR1 and CDR2: SGHRS, YFSETQ. Deletions cut 5 bases from V and 2 bases from J, with 6 bases between. CDR3 bases: TGCGCCAGCAGATCCTACACAGATACGCAGTATTTT. Translating gives CASRSYTDTQYF.

V usage is TRBV5-4 and J usage is TRBJ1-2; possibly TRBD1 for D (6 bases). CDR1 SGHNT and CDR2 YYREEE come from the germline V gene (reference sequence). The V gene lost 3 bases and the J gene lost 5 bases, with 20 bases spanning the gap. CDR3 length: 16 residues. The CDR3 here is CASSSPLIPTGYGYTF. The CDR3 DNA reads TGTGCCAGCAGCTCCCCACTAATACCTACAGGGTATGGCTACACCTTC.

This clone was seen only a few times. This chain uses TRBV19 with TRBJ1-6, with a possible D match to TRBD1 (5 bases). Between the trimmed V and J ends, which lost 3 bases and 8 bases, there was a span of 8 bases. The germline gives CDR1 LNHDA, CDR2 SQIVND (reference sequence). The CDR3 covers 13 residues. The CDR3 nucleotides read TGTGCCAGTAGTATCAGCAGGGATTCACCCCTCCACTTT. Its protein product is CASSISRDSPLHF.

A single count supports this clone. This chain links TRBV28 with TRBJ1-1, with a tentative D call TRBD1 (6 bases). Trimming removed 5 bases at V and 0 bases at J, with 13 bases between. The germline gives CDR1 MDHEN, CDR2 SYDVKM. There are 15 residues in the CDR3. This CDR3 reads CASSTPTGMNTEAFF. CDR3 coding DNA: TGTGCCAGCAGTACCCCGACAGGTATGAACACTGAAGCTTTCTTT.

V usage is TRBV9 and J usage is TRBJ1-6, with unresolved D. Germline CDR1 is SGDLS and CDR2 is YYNGEE. The CDR3 has 13 residues. V was trimmed by 2 bases and J by 8 bases, leaving 8 bases between them. CDR3 residues: CASSVGTDSPLHF. The CDR3 coding sequence is TGTGCCAGCAGCGTTGGTACGGATTCACCCCTCCACTTT.

This clone was observed a single time. The chain couples TRBV6-5 to TRBJ1-3; no definite D call. The CDR3 is 13 amino acids. CDR1 and CDR2 from the germline V gene are MNHEY and SVGAGI. V gave up 8 bases and J gave up 0 bases, with 8 bases separating them. The CDR3 loop reads CASAEHSGNTIYF. CDR3 nucleotides: TGTGCCAGCGCGGAACACTCTGGAAACACCATATATTTT.

The chain uses TRBV25-1 and TRBJ1-2; D call uncertain. The ends were cut back, 3 bases at V and 8 bases at J, with 13 bases in the middle. The germline V gene has CDR1 MGHDK and CDR2 SYGVNS. The CDR3 spans 13 residues. In DNA, the CDR3 is TGTGCCAGCAGTGACCCAACTCCGAACGGCTACACCTTC. Its translation: CASSDPTPNGYTF.

The table lists this clone with a count of one. The genes are TRBV7-8 and TRBJ1-2; a weak D match, TRBD1 (6 bases). Per germline, CDR1 SGHVS and CDR2 FQNEAQ. V was clipped by 0 bases and J by 6 bases, with 11 bases between them. The CDR3 is 14 residues long. The CDR3 sequence is CASSLAQGANGYTF. CDR3 bases: TGTGCCAGCAGCTTAGCACAGGGAGCTAATGGCTACACCTTC.